This record covers a single T cell receptor (beta chain). Sequenced by immunoSEQ multiplex PCR; TCRdb stores in-frame clones only, minus some. The sample has 200,000 to 250,000 clones; 75% to 85% are singletons. Germline loops: CDR1 LNHDA, CDR2 SQIVND (reference sequence). The CDR3 has 16 amino acids. The V and J ends lost 5 bases and 3 bases, in that order; junction bases with no gene match: 11. These data originate in a study of blood T cell repertoires in COVID-19. The sample comprised peripheral blood. This sequence was found in a human donor in a cohort sampled during active COVID-19. The chain uses TRBV19 and TRBJ2-5; TRBD2 agrees at 8 bases. The CDR3 here is CASSPGPGTRKETQYF. DNA for the CDR3: TGTGCCAGTAGTCCAGGCCCCGGGACTAGGAAAGAGACCCAGTACTTC.